Following are 8 T cell receptor beta chains from one sample sequenced in a study of cytomegalovirus exposure and HLA in healthy donors. Only in-frame clones appear in the TCRdb table, and some are missing; sequencing was by immunoSEQ multiplex PCR. Here the sample spans 120,000 to 150,000 clones, about 91% being singletons. Sample: PBMCs. The receptors stem from a young man in good health and CMV-seropositive.

This clone was found a few times. V is TRBV9 and J is TRBJ1-3; maybe TRBD1 (5 bases). The CDR3 is made up of 14 amino acids. Deletions cut 0 bases from V and 3 bases from J, with 7 bases between. From germline, CDR1 is SGDLS and CDR2 YYNGEE. Written as DNA, the CDR3 is TGTGCCAGCAGCGTAGTGGGGCGTGGAAACACCATATATTTT. This encodes CASSVVGRGNTIYF. The variable domain in full, completed from reference TRBV9 and TRBJ1-3, reads DSGVTQTPKHLITATGQRVTLRCSPRSGDLSVYWYQQSLDQGLQFLIQYYNGEERAKGNILERFSAQQFPDLHSELNLSSLELGDSALYFCASSVVGRGNTIYFGEGSWLTVV.

Only one count was recorded for this clone. The chain joins TRBV29-1 to TRBJ2-7, with 7 bases fitting TRBD2. Germline V lookup: CDR1 SQVTM, CDR2 ANQGSEA. J lost 6 bases, V lost 1 base, and 12 bases had no gene match. The CDR3 totals 15 residues. CDR3 bases: TGCAGCGTTGAAGCGGGAGGCCCTAAATCTTCCGAGCAGTACTTC. Amino acids: CSVEAGGPKSSEQYF.

This clone was counted once. The J gene is TRBJ1-2, the V gene TRBV4-1; 8 nucleotides align to TRBD1. The CDR3 consists of 15 residues. V shed 0 bases, J shed 12 bases, and the junction held 12 bases outside the gene matches. CDR1 MGHRA and CDR2 YSYEKL come from the germline V gene. The CDR3 DNA reads TGCGCCAGCAGCCAAGATCTAGGACAGGGCCTTTGGCACACCTTC. Amino acids: CASSQDLGQGLWHTF.

The rearrangement uses TRBV7-9 and TRBJ2-3; 9 nucleotides agree with TRBD2. The V gene end was trimmed by 1 base and the J gene end by 1 base; junction bases not matched to a gene: 6. CDR1 SEHNR and CDR2 FQNEAQ come from the germline V gene (reference sequence). CDR3 length: 17 amino acids. This CDR3 reads CASSLGASGDRTDTQYF. CDR3 bases: TGTGCCAGCAGCTTAGGAGCTAGCGGGGACCGCACAGATACGCAGTATTTT.

The V call is TRBV27, the J call TRBJ2-7; TRBD1 matches 10 bases. CDR3 length equals 15 residues. The germline V gene encodes CDR1 MNHEY and CDR2 SMNVEV (reference sequence). V lost 4 bases, J lost 3 bases, and 6 bases stayed unmatched. CDR3 region: CASSSGTGVVYEQYF. CDR3 in DNA: TGTGCCAGCAGTTCCGGGACAGGGGTCGTCTACGAGCAGTACTTC.

The genes are TRBV6-5 and TRBJ2-7; D might be TRBD1 (5 bases). Germline lookup yields CDR1 MNHEY and CDR2 SVGAGI. With 6 bases removed from V and 0 bases from J, the gap between germline ends came to 15 bases. CDR3 length equals 15 residues. As DNA, the CDR3 is TGTGCCAGCAGCCACTCGGACATAAACTCCTACGAGCAGTACTTC. It codes for CASSHSDINSYEQYF.

This CDR3 is CASSSYSTDTQYF. CDR3 coding DNA: TGTGCCAGCAGCTCGTACTCCACAGATACGCAGTATTTT. This chain connects TRBV7-2 to TRBJ2-3; D is uncertain. Trimming removed 4 bases at V and 2 bases at J, with 7 bases between. The CDR3 runs 13 residues. CDR1 and CDR2 from the germline V gene are SGHTA and FQGNSA.

The chain carries TRBV15 and TRBJ1-1; possibly TRBD1 for D (6 bases). V was pared by 4 bases and J by 4 bases, with 13 bases between. Germline CDR1 LNHNV, CDR2 YYDKDF (reference sequence). The CDR3 has 14 amino acids. The CDR3 region has the DNA TGTGCCACCAGCATAGGGGCACAGGGCACTGAAGCTTTCTTT. This sequence encodes CATSIGAQGTEAFF.